This TCR beta chain comes out of a study of CD4 T cells in relation to SARS-CoV-2 and coronaviruses. Looking at the study overall: The HLA restriction of the shared crossreactive spike epitopes was mapped. Regarding the study as a whole: The cross-reactivity analysis covered only spike protein, not other viral proteins.

Unexposed donor CD4+ T cells date from about 2011-2018, before the COVID-19 pandemic. Per the germline V gene, CDR1 is LNHDA and CDR2 is SQIVND (reference sequence). The CDR3 covers 15 residues. J was trimmed by 1 base and V by 7 bases; bases with no gene match: 9. The assay was immunoSEQ multiplex PCR, and TCRdb's table has in-frame clones only and misses some. Of around 69,000 clones in the sample, about 94% were seen once. Comment on this clone: Its target is not known.

The V and J genes are TRBV19 and TRBJ1-2; 7 nucleotides line up with TRBD1. Sequenced sample: naive CD4+ T cells from PBMCs. Regarding subset: naive CD4+ T cells isolated by negative enrichment. This TCR was sampled from a human donor in good health. The CDR3 here is CASTRTGTDNYGYTF. For the CDR3, the DNA is TGTGCCAGTACCCGAACCGGGACAGATAACTATGGCTACACCTTC.